This T cell receptor beta chain comes out of a study of OX40 agonist ivuxolimab in advanced cancers. The study in broad terms: Ivuxolimab, which targeted the costimulatory receptor OX40 (CD134), was an agonistic, fully human IgG2 monoclonal antibody. Intravenous ivuxolimab was administered to patients every 2 weeks at six dose levels: 0.01, 0.1, 0.3, 1.5, 3 and 10 mg/kg. Of the roughly 50 dose-escalation patients, hepatocellular carcinoma was present in some 19, melanoma in approximately 15, renal cell carcinoma in 9 and head and neck cancer in 9. A male proportion of around 80% and a mean age of about 60 years, ranging from 23 to 79, were recorded for the dose-escalation cohort. Prior anti-PD-1, anti-PD-L1 or anti-CTLA-4 therapy was permitted, and checkpoint inhibitors had been received by around 40% of dose-escalation patients. Three dose-escalation patients achieved partial responses, one with hepatocellular carcinoma and two with cutaneous melanoma. The purpose of peripheral TCRbeta sequencing was to test whether ivuxolimab changed TCR sequence diversity and led to clonal T-cell expansion. The paper describes the monotherapy dose-escalation part (N ≈ 52 patients) of the phase I trial of ivuxolimab.

As for this clone: There is no known antigen for this receptor. No much larger clone is present one base from it, and per-base qualities are unavailable.

The paper's findings and limits, for the study overall: The antigen specificity of the clonally expanded peripheral T cells was not determined. In the 0.1-3.0 mg/kg groups, partial responders were among the patients with the lowest normalized peripheral clonal expansion, particularly in CD8+ T cells. Low levels of normalized T-cell clonal expansion were also seen in some patients who did not respond. At doses of 0.1 to 3.0 mg/kg, clonal expansion of both CD4+ and CD8+ blood T cells was observed from baseline to week 6. After ivuxolimab, more expanded clones were found on average in CD8+ T cells than in CD4+ T cells.

CDR1 and CDR2, per the germline V gene (reference sequence), are SGHNT and YYREEE. The CDR3 goes from the cysteine to the phenylalanine over 17 residues. Of the read, only the CDR3 DNA is kept; its 51 bases are in frame from base 1. Relative to germline, V is missing 1 base and J is missing 4 bases, with 9 bases of the junction outside any gene match. The trial excluded patients who had a history of autoimmune disease or who were on systemic immunosuppression. Peripheral blood for TCR sequencing was collected from all dose cohorts at baseline, on cycle 4 day 1, and on cycle 7 day 1. The samples were taken from a phase I, first-in-human, multicenter, open-label dose-escalation trial of ivuxolimab. Adults with locally advanced or metastatic head and neck squamous cell, hepatocellular, melanoma or renal cell carcinoma were enrolled in the trial. Before TCR sequencing, CD4+ and CD8+ T cells were separately sorted from peripheral blood.

For sequencing of the TCRbeta CDR3 region, genomic DNA was extracted from the sorted cells. TCRbeta CDR3 regions were sequenced using the immunoSEQ Assay. The immuneACCESS repertoire file appears here via TCRdb, limited to in-frame rearrangements. These files lack a portion of the clones; in checked studies, under half of the deficit traces to unresolved V genes, and the cause of the others is not known. Here the sample has approximately 22,000 clones; around 83% occur a single time. The biggest ten clones account for about 32% of the sample. The clonotype was recovered from an adult with an advanced solid tumor such as melanoma, head and neck, liver or kidney cancer. The chain employs TRBV5-4 and TRBJ2-1; 9 nucleotides in the junction match TRBD2. The sample was CD4+ or CD8+ T cells sorted from blood, taken in a trial of the OX40 agonist ivuxolimab. The DNA reads TGTGCCAGCAGCTTGAGTGGAAGCGGGAGGCCGTACAATGAGCAGTTCTTC. The resulting protein is CASSLSGSGRPYNEQFF.